This TCR beta chain came from a study of cytomegalovirus exposure and HLA in healthy donors. Across the study: The same platform used for the 500 to 850 first-cohort repertoires was also used for the 120 validation repertoires, as a later analysis reported. Points from the study as a whole: A subsequent analysis found that TCR clusters from the first cohort also tended to co-occur in the 120 validation repertoires, with around 94% of cluster scores above 0. It was reported that the classifier diagnosed cytomegalovirus status with high specificity and sensitivity in both the original and validation cohorts.

On this clone: Its matching antigen is unknown.

The CDR3 length is 16 residues. Germline CDR1 is MRHNA and CDR2 is SNTAGT. The J segment lost 6 bases and the V segment lost 2 bases, leaving 7 bases of the junction unmatched. Sequenced by immunoSEQ multiplex PCR; TCRdb stores in-frame clones only, minus some. The profile covers about 220,000 clones, with approximately 80% appearing a single time and about 14% taken by the ten largest. The chain uses TRBV6-4 and TRBJ2-2, with 9 bases matching TRBD2. This TCR came from a woman aged 25 to 39 in good health and CMV-seropositive. The sequenced sample was PBMCs. The CDR3 spells CASSDAPSGTPGELFF. In nucleotides, the CDR3 is TGTGCCAGCAGTGACGCGCCTAGCGGGACTCCCGGGGAGCTGTTTTTT.